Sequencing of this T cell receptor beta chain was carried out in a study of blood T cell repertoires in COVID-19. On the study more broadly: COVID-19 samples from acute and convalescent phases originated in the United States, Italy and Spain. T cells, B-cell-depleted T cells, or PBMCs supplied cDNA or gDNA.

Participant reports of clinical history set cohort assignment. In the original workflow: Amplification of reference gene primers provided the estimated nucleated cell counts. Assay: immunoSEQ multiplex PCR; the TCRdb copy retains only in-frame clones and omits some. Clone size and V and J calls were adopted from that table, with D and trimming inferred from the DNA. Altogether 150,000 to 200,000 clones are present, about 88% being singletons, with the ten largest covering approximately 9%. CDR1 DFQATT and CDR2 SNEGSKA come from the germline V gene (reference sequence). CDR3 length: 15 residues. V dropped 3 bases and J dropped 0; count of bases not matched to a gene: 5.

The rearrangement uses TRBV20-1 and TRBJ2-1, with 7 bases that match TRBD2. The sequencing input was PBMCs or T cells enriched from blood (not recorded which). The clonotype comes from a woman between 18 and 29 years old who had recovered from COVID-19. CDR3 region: CSASPGGSSYNEQFF. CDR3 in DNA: TGCAGTGCTAGTCCGGGCGGGAGCTCCTACAATGAGCAGTTCTTC.